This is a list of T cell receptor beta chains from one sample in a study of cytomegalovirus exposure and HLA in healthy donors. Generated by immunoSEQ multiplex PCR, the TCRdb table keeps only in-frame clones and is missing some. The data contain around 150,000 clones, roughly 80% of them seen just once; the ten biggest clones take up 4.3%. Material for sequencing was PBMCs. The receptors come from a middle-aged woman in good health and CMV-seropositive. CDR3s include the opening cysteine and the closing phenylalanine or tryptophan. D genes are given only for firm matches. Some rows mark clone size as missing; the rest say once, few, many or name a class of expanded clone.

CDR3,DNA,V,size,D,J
CASSAAGPNTEAFF,TGTGCCAGCAGTGCGGCGGGGCCAAACACTGAAGCTTTCTTT,TRBV2,-,-,TRBJ1-1
CASSLSAGNTIYF,TGTGCCAGCAGCTTAAGTGCGGGAAACACCATATATTTT,TRBV11-2,-,-,TRBJ1-3
CASLGLAGAGANVLTF,TGTGCCAGCCTAGGACTAGCGGGGGCTGGGGCCAACGTCCTGACTTTC,TRBV27,-,TRBD2,TRBJ2-6
CASSEGRRGYEQYF,TGTGCCAGCAGTGAAGGTCGGAGAGGCTACGAGCAGTACTTC,TRBV25-1,-,-,TRBJ2-7
CASRPSGGYTEAFF,TGTGCCAGCCGACCATCGGGGGGATACACTGAAGCTTTCTTT,TRBV28,-,-,TRBJ1-1
CASSLVAGGGTGELFF,TGTGCCAGCAGCTTAGTGGCAGGGGGCGGCACCGGGGAGCTGTTTTTT,TRBV7-2,-,TRBD1,TRBJ2-2
CASSERGYNEQFF,TGCGCCAGCAGTGAGAGAGGGTACAATGAGCAGTTCTTC,TRBV10-1,-,-,TRBJ2-1
CASSPGGTGRNEQFF,TGCGCCAGCAGTCCTGGGGGGACAGGGAGAAATGAGCAGTTCTTC,TRBV5-1,-,TRBD1,TRBJ2-1
CASSLARDSRIEAFF,TGTGCCAGCAGCTTGGCTCGGGACAGTAGAATTGAAGCTTTCTTT,TRBV5-5,-,TRBD1,TRBJ1-1
CSVEYAGEGYEQYF,TGCAGCGTTGAGTACGCGGGAGAGGGCTACGAGCAGTACTTC,TRBV29-1,-,TRBD2,TRBJ2-7
CASRGQGDTEAFF,TGTGCCAGCAGAGGACAGGGCGACACTGAAGCTTTCTTT,TRBV6-5,few,TRBD1,TRBJ1-1
CASSTSMNTEAFF,TGTGCCAGTAGTACATCTATGAACACTGAAGCTTTCTTT,TRBV19,many,-,TRBJ1-1
CASSLRIRIGAYNEQFF,TGTGCCAGCAGTTTAAGGATCAGGATAGGCGCGTACAATGAGCAGTTCTTC,TRBV27,-,-,TRBJ2-1
CASSVLAGGENEQFF,TGTGCCAGCAGCGTACTAGCGGGGGGGGAAAATGAGCAGTTCTTC,TRBV9,-,TRBD2,TRBJ2-1
CASSLTPTGGYNEQFF,TGTGCCAGCAGCTTAACCCCTACAGGGGGGTACAATGAGCAGTTCTTC,TRBV7-3,few,TRBD1,TRBJ2-1
CASRAGDGYIQYF,TGTGCCAGCAGAGCGGGAGATGGATACATTCAGTACTTC,TRBV10-3,-,TRBD2,TRBJ2-4
CASSFLDNSYEQYF,TGTGCCAGCAGCTTCTTGGACAACTCCTACGAGCAGTACTTC,TRBV5-4,-,-,TRBJ2-7
CASSMQGDSNQPQHF,TGTGCCAGCTCAATGCAGGGGGATAGCAATCAGCCCCAGCATTTT,TRBV18,-,TRBD1,TRBJ1-5
CASRPSWGRTEAFF,TGTGCCAGCAGGCCTAGTTGGGGGCGCACTGAAGCTTTCTTT,TRBV28,-,-,TRBJ1-1
CASSVDSFQETQYF,TGTGCCAGCAGCGTGGACTCCTTTCAAGAGACCCAGTACTTC,TRBV11-1,once,-,TRBJ2-5
CASSFLGEQGYTF,TGTGCCAGCAGTTTTTTAGGGGAACAAGGCTACACCTTC,TRBV28,-,-,TRBJ1-2
CASSHSGGNSPLHF,TGTGCCAGCAGCCACTCAGGGGGAAATTCACCCCTCCACTTT,TRBV6-6,once,TRBD1,TRBJ1-6
CASRTGDNEKLFF,TGTGCCAGCAGGACAGGGGATAATGAAAAACTGTTTTTT,TRBV6-5,-,TRBD1,TRBJ1-4
CASSFGQSYEQYF,TGTGCCAGCAGTTTTGGGCAGTCCTACGAGCAGTACTTC,TRBV27,-,-,TRBJ2-7
CASRGVNGANVLTF,TGTGCCAGCCGGGGGGTAAACGGGGCCAACGTCCTGACTTTC,TRBV6-5,-,TRBD2,TRBJ2-6
CASSPQGANNQPQHF,TGTGCCAGCTCACCCCAGGGGGCAAACAATCAGCCCCAGCATTTT,TRBV18,-,TRBD1,TRBJ1-5
CASSRTGTGDAKAFF,TGTGCCAGCAGCAGAACCGGGACAGGGGACGCAAAAGCTTTCTTT,TRBV7-9,-,TRBD1,TRBJ1-1
CSVESAGGRGYTF,TGCAGCGTTGAGTCGGCAGGGGGACGGGGCTACACCTTC,TRBV29-1,few,TRBD1,TRBJ1-2
CAGWPGGLTEAFF,TGTGCCGGTTGGCCAGGGGGCTTGACTGAAGCTTTCTTT,TRBV6-4,-,TRBD1,TRBJ1-1
CASSGDWVGNSPLHF,TGTGCCAGCAGCGGGGATTGGGTTGGTAATTCACCCCTCCACTTT,TRBV2,-,-,TRBJ1-6
CAWTSVQEGDEQYF,TGTGCCTGGACTTCGGTGCAGGAGGGAGACGAGCAGTACTTC,TRBV30,-,-,TRBJ2-7
CASSLLRGRVTEAFF,TGTGCCAGCAGCTTATTGCGGGGGCGCGTCACTGAAGCTTTCTTT,TRBV11-2,-,-,TRBJ1-1
CASSPPLTGISYNEQFF,TGTGCCAGCTCACCACCTCTAACAGGAATCTCCTACAATGAGCAGTTCTTC,TRBV18,-,-,TRBJ2-1
CASSNLRTGSGPQHF,TGTGCCAGCAGCAACCTCAGGACAGGGAGTGGGCCCCAGCATTTT,TRBV7-8,-,TRBD1,TRBJ1-5
CASSPLDRTGDTQYF,TGTGCCAGCAGCCCGCTAGACAGGACCGGAGATACGCAGTATTTT,TRBV5-6,-,-,TRBJ2-3
CASSADRGGTEAFF,TGTGCCAGCAGTGCCGACAGGGGCGGCACTGAAGCTTTCTTT,TRBV6-1,-,TRBD1,TRBJ1-1
CASSLGGSVTEQFF,TGTGCCAGCAGCTTAGGCGGGAGCGTAACTGAGCAGTTCTTC,TRBV7-3,few,TRBD2,TRBJ2-1
CASSMGLAGGLTDTQYF,TGTGCCAGCAGCATGGGACTAGCGGGAGGGCTTACAGATACGCAGTATTTT,TRBV5-8,-,TRBD2,TRBJ2-3
CASSLGVATDSYGYTF,TGTGCCAGCAGCTTGGGGGTAGCCACGGACTCCTATGGCTACACCTTC,TRBV5-1,few,-,TRBJ1-2
CASSLAGGPTDTQYF,TGCGCCAGCAGCCTAGCGGGGGGGCCGACAGATACGCAGTATTTT,TRBV4-3,many,TRBD2,TRBJ2-3
CASSQAVSGGGNTQYF,TGTGCCAGCAGCCAAGCTGTTAGCGGGGGAGGAAATACGCAGTATTTT,TRBV4-2,-,TRBD2,TRBJ2-3
CASSLGRGGDFPSYEQYF,TGTGCCAGCAGCCTCGGAAGGGGGGGGGACTTCCCCTCCTACGAGCAGTACTTC,TRBV11-2,-,-,TRBJ2-7
CASSPPGAPQHF,TGTGCCAGCAGTCCCCCCGGTGCGCCCCAGCATTTT,TRBV27,-,-,TRBJ1-5
CASGSGTLNYGYTF,TGTGCCAGCGGATCAGGTACACTTAACTATGGCTACACCTTC,TRBV2,once,-,TRBJ1-2
CAISESPYEQYF,TGTGCCATCAGTGAGTCCCCTTACGAGCAGTACTTC,TRBV10-3,-,-,TRBJ2-7
CASRTGLAAYNEQFF,TGTGCCAGCCGTACGGGGCTAGCGGCCTACAATGAGCAGTTCTTC,TRBV6-6,once,TRBD2,TRBJ2-1
CASNPGLHYNEQFF,TGTGCCAGCAACCCGGGACTACACTACAATGAGCAGTTCTTC,TRBV6-6,-,TRBD2,TRBJ2-1
CASRPGTGGQEQFF,TGTGCCAGCAGGCCCGGGACAGGGGGCCAGGAGCAGTTCTTC,TRBV7-6,-,TRBD1,TRBJ2-1
CASSARDRGNSYEQYF,TGTGCCAGCAGCGCCCGGGACAGGGGGAATTCCTACGAGCAGTACTTC,TRBV5-8,-,TRBD1,TRBJ2-7
CASSVQGAISEAFF,TGTGCCAGCAGCGTACAGGGGGCGATATCTGAAGCTTTCTTT,TRBV9,-,TRBD1,TRBJ1-1
CASSTYNEQFF,TGTGCCAGTAGCACTTACAATGAGCAGTTCTTC,TRBV19,-,-,TRBJ2-1
CASTDRVIPSAKNIQYF,TGTGCCAGCACAGACAGGGTAATCCCATCGGCCAAAAACATTCAGTACTTC,TRBV2,-,TRBD1,TRBJ2-4